The 25 T cell receptor beta chains in this list originate from one sample, sequenced in a study of blood T cells in healthy people across ages. The use of a sample-barcoded 5' primer and a J-beta primer mix characterized a second PCR of about 6 to 11 cycles. TCRdb reprocessed the 5' RACE reads with MiXCR, giving one entry per CDR3 protein. There are about 930,000 distinct CDR3 sequences in the sample; 25% to 30% occur only once, and roughly 10% lies in the top ten. The data also belong to a second study, concerning T cells of mothers and their children.

Sequenced sample: blood. These receptors came from a middle-aged woman in good health.

This clonotype has more than one count but fewer than ten. This chain links TRBV7-6 with TRBJ2-3, with D possibly called TRBD1 or TRBD2 (5 bases each). The CDR3 length is 16 residues. Germline V gene data show CDR1 as SGHVS and CDR2 as FNYEAQ. V was pared by 1 base and J by 6 bases, with 17 bases between. The CDR3 DNA reads TGTGCCAGCAGCTTAGGGATCTCTGGGGGAATGGATACGCAGTATTTT. Protein: CASSLGISGGMDTQYF.

This clonotype was seen at least ten times. This chain connects TRBV20-1 to TRBJ1-1, with unresolved D. CDR3 length: 18 amino acids. CDR1 and CDR2 from the germline V gene are DFQATT and SNEGSKA (reference sequence). The V end was cut by 1 base, the J end by 0 bases, with 21 bases between. Written as DNA, the CDR3 is TGCAGTGCTAGAGCTCCGGTCGACTTGAGAGCCCTGAACACTGAAGCTTTCTTT. It is translated as CSARAPVDLRALNTEAFF.

V gene TRBV28 combines with J gene TRBJ1-5; unclear D gene. The germline CDR1 and CDR2 sequences are MDHEN and SYDVKM. This CDR3 spans 17 amino acids. The ends were cut back, 5 bases at V and 0 bases at J, with 17 bases in the middle. The CDR3 DNA is TGTGCCAGCAGTGAGGACGAGCCCGACCCTAGCAATCAGCCCCAGCATTTT. This translates into CASSEDEPDPSNQPQHF.

This chain connects TRBV3-1 to TRBJ2-4; D might be TRBD2 (6 bases). Near its end, the DNA agrees better with TRBJ2-7, so the J call may be wrong. The CDR3 runs to 15 residues. CDR1 is LGHDT, CDR2 YNNKEL, per germline (reference sequence). The CDR3 loop is CASSQYGGSGYEQYF. In DNA, the CDR3 is TGTGCCAGCAGCCAGTACGGGGGAAGTGGCTACGAGCAGTACTTC.

This clonotype was observed a handful of times. A much bigger clone sits one base away, suggesting this may be a read error. J is TRBJ2-4 and V is TRBV7-7; 11 bases are a match to TRBD2. The CDR3 consists of 15 residues. From germline, CDR1 is SSHAT and CDR2 FNYEAQ (reference sequence). The DNA for the CDR3 is TGTGCTAGCAGCATTAGCGGGGGGGCCTCGAATGAGCAGTACTTC. Protein: CASSISGGASNEQYF.

The sample holds many counts of this clonotype. Here the CDR3 DNA reads TGTGCCAGCAGCCGTCTTGTCTCCTACAATGAGCAGTTCTTC. This translates into CASSRLVSYNEQFF. The rearrangement uses TRBV7-2 and TRBJ2-1; D gene ambiguous. V was trimmed by 5 bases and J by 0 bases, leaving 8 bases between them. The CDR3 loop spans 14 amino acids. CDR1 is SGHTA and CDR2 is FQGNSA in the germline V gene.

This clonotype was seen just once. The J gene is TRBJ2-3, the V gene TRBV7-2; 14 bases are a match to TRBD2. The CDR3 is 16 amino acids. Per germline, CDR1 SGHTA and CDR2 FQGNSA. Trimming took 5 bases from V and 5 from J; bases not matched to a gene: 6. The CDR3 region has the DNA TGTGCCAGCAGCCGACTAGCGGGGGGGCCGGTAGATACGCAGTATTTT. Protein: CASSRLAGGPVDTQYF.

This clonotype was recorded a few times. V is TRBV5-1 and J is TRBJ2-7, with D possibly being TRBD2 (5 bases). The V end lost 4 bases, the J end lost 2 bases, and 13 bases lay between the germline ends. Germline-derived CDR1 and CDR2 are SGHRS and YFSETQ. CDR3 length: 14 amino acids. The CDR3 DNA sequence: TGCGCCAGCAGCCCCGGGATAACCACCTACGAGCAGTACTTC. Translated, it gives CASSPGITTYEQYF.

This clonotype turned up a few times. The J gene is TRBJ2-7, the V gene TRBV9; 14 nucleotides line up with TRBD2. The germline V gene has CDR1 SGDLS and CDR2 YYNGEE. The CDR3 totals 16 residues. The V and J ends lost 3 bases and 6 bases, in that order; junction bases with no gene match: 8. The CDR3 DNA follows: TGTGCCAGCAGCGCGAGACTAGCGGGGGGGCGTGGCGAGCAGTACTTC. Amino acid sequence: CASSARLAGGRGEQYF.

In this sample, this clonotype turned up many times. The chain joins TRBV20-1 to TRBJ2-5; a possible D gene is TRBD2 (5 bases). The CDR3 spans 17 residues. The V end was cut by 6 bases, the J end by 4 bases, with 27 bases between. Germline loops: CDR1 DFQATT, CDR2 SNEGSKA (reference sequence). CDR3 in amino acids: CSAMRVRQTDPLETQYF. CDR3 sequence (DNA): TGCAGTGCAATGAGGGTTCGCCAGACCGATCCTCTAGAGACCCAGTACTTC.

This clonotype appeared a few times. An end of the junction differs from the germline gene, which may be a read error. The genes are TRBV4-3 and TRBJ2-3; the D gene could be TRBD1 or TRBD2 (5 bases each). The CDR3 loop spans 16 amino acids. CDR1 and CDR2 from the germline V gene are LGHNA and YSLEER. CDR3 DNA sequence: TGCGCCAGCAGCCAAGATAGCCTTGGGGGTCCAGATGCGCAGTATTTT. Residues: CASSQDSLGGPDAQYF.

The chain has TRBV7-9 and TRBJ2-5; 11 bases are shared with TRBD1. J gave up 5 bases and V 6 bases, and 8 bases lay outside the gene matches. Germline V gene sequence: CDR1 SEHNR, CDR2 FQNEAQ (reference sequence). CDR3 length equals 15 residues. CDR3 coding DNA: TGTGCCAGCAGGACGGGACAGGGGGATTCGGAGACCCAGTACTTC. This encodes CASRTGQGDSETQYF.

Comments on this clonotype: The junction shows a germline mismatch at one end, possibly a read error. The chain links TRBV5-1 to TRBJ2-5; D is possibly TRBD1 (6 bases). This CDR3 comprises 17 residues. The germline V gene encodes CDR1 SGHRS and CDR2 YFSETQ. The CDR3 DNA is TGCGCCAGCGGCTTGGGGGCACTCTCAGGGGCCCAAGAGACCCAGTACTTC. Translating gives CASGLGALSGAQETQYF. Filled out from reference TRBV5-1 and TRBJ2-5, the complete variable domain reads KAGVTQTPRYLIKTRGQQVTLSCSPISGHRSVSWYQQTPGQGLQFLFEYFSETQRNKGNFPGRFSGRQFSNSRSEMNVSTLELGDSALYLCASGLGALSGAQETQYFGPGTRLLVL.

The V and J genes are TRBV4-3 and TRBJ2-7; 7 bases map to TRBD1. The CDR3 contains 14 residues. CDR1 and CDR2 from the germline V gene are LGHNA and YSLEER. V shed 6 bases and J 5 bases; nucleotides not matched to a gene: 10. CDR3 nucleotide sequence: TGCGCCAGCAGTCAGGCCAGGGGGAGCCACGAGCAGTACTTC. Protein: CASSQARGSHEQYF.

This clonotype showed up many times. The chain combines TRBV15 with TRBJ2-5; D not certain. Looked up from germline, CDR1 is LNHNV and CDR2 is YYDKDF (reference sequence). CDR3 length: 14 residues. Trimming removed 0 bases at V and 2 bases at J, with 7 bases between. The CDR3 DNA reads TGTGCCACCAGCAGAGATCGAGCACAAGAGACCCAGTACTTC. Its protein is CATSRDRAQETQYF.

This clonotype was observed a few times. The chain recombines TRBV9 with TRBJ1-1; D unresolved. The CDR3 has 13 residues. V was pared by 2 bases and J by 6 bases, with 11 bases between. Per the germline V gene, CDR1 is SGDLS and CDR2 is YYNGEE. The CDR3, as DNA: TGTGCCAGCAGCGTCTACTCTCAGTCTGAAGCTTTCTTT. As protein: CASSVYSQSEAFF.

This clonotype was found many times. CDR3 residues: CASRGTEYNEQFF. DNA for the CDR3: TGCGCCAGCAGGGGAACAGAGTACAATGAGCAGTTCTTC. V gene TRBV5-1 combines with J gene TRBJ2-1; unclear D gene. This CDR3 region has 13 residues. Germline CDR1 reads SGHRS; CDR2 reads YFSETQ. V shed 5 bases and J shed 4 bases, with 10 bases lying between them. Using reference TRBV5-1 and TRBJ2-1 for the parts outside the CDR3, the full variable domain is KAGVTQTPRYLIKTRGQQVTLSCSPISGHRSVSWYQQTPGQGLQFLFEYFSETQRNKGNFPGRFSGRQFSNSRSEMNVSTLELGDSALYLCASRGTEYNEQFFGPGTRLTVL.

This clonotype was observed a few times. This chain uses TRBV3-1 with TRBJ2-7, with D possibly matching TRBD2 (6 bases). The CDR3 is 14 amino acids. The V end lost 3 bases, the J end lost 7 bases, and 16 bases lay between the germline ends. The germline V gene encodes CDR1 LGHDT and CDR2 YNNKEL (reference sequence). The CDR3 loop reads CASSHGTASWEQYF. CDR3 nucleotides: TGTGCCAGCAGCCATGGGACTGCCAGCTGGGAGCAGTACTTC.

In this sample, this clonotype turned up many times. The chain carries TRBV4-3 and TRBJ2-7, with 8 bases matching TRBD1. Germline V lookup: CDR1 LGHNA, CDR2 YSLEER. The CDR3 covers 14 residues. Trimming took 1 base from V and 2 from J; bases not matched to a gene: 1. The CDR3 bases are TGCGCCAGCAGCCAAGTACAGGGGGCCTACGAGCAGTACTTC. Translation: CASSQVQGAYEQYF.

This clonotype was detected ten times or more. The chain links TRBV27 to TRBJ2-7; maybe TRBD2 (7 bases). Germline V CDR1 and CDR2: MNHEY, SMNVEV (reference sequence). V lost 10 bases to trimming and J lost 4 bases, with 23 bases between them. CDR3 length: 15 residues. The CDR3 spells CATTTRGGGPYEQYF. In nucleotides, the CDR3 is TGTGCCACCACCACTAGGGGAGGGGGGCCTTACGAGCAGTACTTC.

This clonotype appeared a few times. V and J are TRBV4-3 and TRBJ1-2; no firm D call. CDR3 size: 15 residues. Germline V lookup: CDR1 LGHNA, CDR2 YSLEER. V shed 0 bases and J shed 5 bases, with 13 bases lying between them. CDR3 sequence: CASSQDQRKWYGYTF. The CDR3 DNA reads TGCGCCAGCAGCCAAGACCAGAGGAAGTGGTATGGCTACACCTTC.

The V and J genes are TRBV20-1 and TRBJ1-1; 10 nucleotides agree with TRBD1. J lost 6 bases, V lost 0 bases, and 7 bases had no gene match. CDR1 is DFQATT and CDR2 is SNEGSKA in the germline V gene (reference sequence). The CDR3 runs 15 residues. CDR3 bases: TGCAGTGCTAGAGATCGGACAGGGGGTAGACCTGAAGCTTTCTTT. As protein: CSARDRTGGRPEAFF.

As regards this clonotype: A read error may explain this, as a much larger clone is one base away. This chain connects TRBV7-3 to TRBJ2-3; D not resolved. This CDR3 is built from 14 residues. Germline loops: CDR1 SGHTA, CDR2 FQGTGA. CDR3 sequence reads: CAGSLDGPLDTQYF. The CDR3 coding sequence is TGTGCCGGCAGCTTAGACGGGCCCTTAGATACGCAGTATTTT.

In its sample, this clonotype was seen a few times. The genes are TRBV3-1 and TRBJ2-1, with 9 bases that match TRBD1. This CDR3 spans 13 amino acids. Germline-derived CDR1 and CDR2 are LGHDT and YNNKEL (reference sequence). V was pared by 3 bases and J by 9 bases, with 3 bases of the junction left unmatched. The CDR3 protein is CASSQGQGSEQFF. Here the CDR3 DNA reads TGTGCCAGCAGCCAGGGACAGGGTAGTGAGCAGTTCTTC.

The chain has TRBV4-2 and TRBJ1-1; the D gene is possibly TRBD1 (6 bases). The CDR3 runs to 16 residues. Trimming removed 4 bases from V and 1 base from J, with 16 bases in between. Germline CDR1 LGHNA, CDR2 YNFKEQ. In nucleotides, the CDR3 is TGTGCCAGCAGCCCCGCCCTGACAGGTACGAACACTGAAGCTTTCTTT. Amino acids: CASSPALTGTNTEAFF.